This record looks at one T cell receptor beta chain sequence and its context. PCR amplification relied on 60 Vbeta primers (plus 13 Jbeta primers). The method was immunoSEQ multiplex PCR; TCRdb's version includes in-frame clones alone and lacks a portion of them. The sample lists under 200,000 clones; more than 65% were seen once. The data stem from a study of cytomegalovirus exposure and HLA in healthy donors. The sequence was obtained from a woman aged 45-59 years in good health and CMV-seronegative. The sequencing input was PBMCs.

This chain's CDR3 is CASSQVGGRTLQYF. CDR3 DNA sequence: TGTGCCAGCAGCCAAGTAGGAGGGAGAACCTTACAGTACTTC. The V call is TRBV14, the J call TRBJ2-7, with D possibly being TRBD2 (6 bases). Trimming took off 1 base at V and 10 bases at J, with 17 bases between the two ends. The germline V gene has CDR1 SGHDN and CDR2 FVKESK. CDR3 length: 14 residues.